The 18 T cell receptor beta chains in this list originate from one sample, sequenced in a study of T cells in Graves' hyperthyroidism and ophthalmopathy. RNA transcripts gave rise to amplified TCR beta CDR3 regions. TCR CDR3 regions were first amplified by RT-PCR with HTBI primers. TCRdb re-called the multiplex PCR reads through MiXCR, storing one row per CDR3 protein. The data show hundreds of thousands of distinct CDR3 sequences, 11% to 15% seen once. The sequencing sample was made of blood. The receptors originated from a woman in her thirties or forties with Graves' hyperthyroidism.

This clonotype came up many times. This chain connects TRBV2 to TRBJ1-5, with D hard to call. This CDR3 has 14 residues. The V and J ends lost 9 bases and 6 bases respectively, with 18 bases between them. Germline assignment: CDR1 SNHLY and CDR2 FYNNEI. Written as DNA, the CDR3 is TGTGCCAGTCAGTTTATGGAGGCGCGTCAGCCCCAGCATTTT. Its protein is CASQFMEARQPQHF.

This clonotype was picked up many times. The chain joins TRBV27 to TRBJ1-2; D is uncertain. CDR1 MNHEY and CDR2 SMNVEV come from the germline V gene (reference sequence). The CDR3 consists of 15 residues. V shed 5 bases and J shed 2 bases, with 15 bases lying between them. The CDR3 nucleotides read TGTGCCAGCAGTCACGCCGCGCAGCTGAACTATGGCTACACCTTC. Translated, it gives CASSHAAQLNYGYTF.

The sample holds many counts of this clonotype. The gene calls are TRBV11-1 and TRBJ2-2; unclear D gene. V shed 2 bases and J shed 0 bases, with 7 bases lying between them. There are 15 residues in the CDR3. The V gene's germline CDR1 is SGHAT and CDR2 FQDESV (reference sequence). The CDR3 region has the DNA TGTGCCAGCAGCTTACACGTTTCGAACACCGGGGAGCTGTTTTTT. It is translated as CASSLHVSNTGELFF.

The CDR3 loop is CASSSRTSGRTHAAQYF. As DNA, the CDR3 is TGTGCCAGCAGCTCCCGGACTAGCGGGAGGACCCACGCTGCTCAGTACTTC. The rearrangement joins TRBV7-9 to TRBJ2-4; 14 nucleotides line up with TRBD2. CDR1 is SEHNR, CDR2 FQNEAQ, per germline (reference sequence). J lost 12 bases, V lost 4 bases, and 14 bases had no gene match. The CDR3 length is 17 residues.

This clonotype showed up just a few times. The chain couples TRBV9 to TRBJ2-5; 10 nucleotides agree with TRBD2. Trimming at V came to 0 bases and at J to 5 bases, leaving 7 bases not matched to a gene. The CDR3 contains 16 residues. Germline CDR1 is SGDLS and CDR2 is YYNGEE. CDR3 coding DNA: TGTGCCAGCAGCGTAGTGGCTAGCGGGAGTGGGGAGACCCAGTACTTC. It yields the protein CASSVVASGSGETQYF.

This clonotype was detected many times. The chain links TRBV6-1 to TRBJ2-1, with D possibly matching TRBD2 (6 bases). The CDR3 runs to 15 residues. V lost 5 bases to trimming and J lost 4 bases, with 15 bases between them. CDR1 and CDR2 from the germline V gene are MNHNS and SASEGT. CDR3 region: CASSFLSGAYNEQFF. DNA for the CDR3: TGTGCCAGCAGTTTTCTTAGCGGAGCGTACAATGAGCAGTTCTTC.

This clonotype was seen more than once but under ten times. The CDR3 DNA reads as TGTGCCATCAGCCACAGGGCCGATCAGCCCCAGCATTTT. Amino acids: CAISHRADQPQHF. J is TRBJ1-5 and V is TRBV10-3; D may be TRBD1 (6 bases). The CDR3 spans 13 residues. With 6 bases removed from V and 5 bases from J, the gap between germline ends came to 11 bases. The germline V gene encodes CDR1 ENHRY and CDR2 SYGVKD.

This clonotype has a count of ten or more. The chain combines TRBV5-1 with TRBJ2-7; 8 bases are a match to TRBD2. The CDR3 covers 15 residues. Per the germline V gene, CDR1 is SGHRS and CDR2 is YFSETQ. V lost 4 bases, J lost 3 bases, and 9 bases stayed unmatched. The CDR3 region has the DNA TGCGCCAGCAGCGTAAGCGGGAGCAGGGGCTACGAGCAGTACTTC. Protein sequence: CASSVSGSRGYEQYF.

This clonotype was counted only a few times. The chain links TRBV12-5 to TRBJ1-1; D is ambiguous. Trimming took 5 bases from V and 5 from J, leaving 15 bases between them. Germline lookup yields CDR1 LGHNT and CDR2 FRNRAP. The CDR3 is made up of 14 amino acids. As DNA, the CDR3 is TGTGCTAGTGGTCGTTACCCCCCGGGAACTGAAGCTTTCTTT. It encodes CASGRYPPGTEAFF.

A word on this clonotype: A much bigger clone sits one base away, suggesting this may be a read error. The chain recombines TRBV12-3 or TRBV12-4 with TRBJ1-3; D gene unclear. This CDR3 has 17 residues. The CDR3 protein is CAGSLSTLAISGNTIYF. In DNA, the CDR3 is TGTGCCGGCAGTCTATCGACATTGGCCATCTCTGGAAACACCATATATTTT.

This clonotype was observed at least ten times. The CDR3 protein is CASSPTLGLAGVGPSQNEQFF. Written as DNA, the CDR3 is TGTGCCAGCAGCCCAACCCTGGGACTAGCGGGAGTGGGCCCATCCCAAAATGAGCAGTTCTTC. This rearrangement joins TRBV7-2 to TRBJ2-1, with 14 bases aligning to TRBD2. The germline V gene encodes CDR1 SGHTA and CDR2 FQGNSA. CDR3 length: 21 residues. V dropped 5 bases and J dropped 7; count of bases not matched to a gene: 22.

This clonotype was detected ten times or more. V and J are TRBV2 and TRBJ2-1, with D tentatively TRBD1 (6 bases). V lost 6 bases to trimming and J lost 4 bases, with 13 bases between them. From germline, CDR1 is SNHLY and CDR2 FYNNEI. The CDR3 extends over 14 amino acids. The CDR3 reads CASRQGLTYNEQFF. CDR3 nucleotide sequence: TGTGCCAGCAGACAGGGATTGACATACAATGAGCAGTTCTTC.

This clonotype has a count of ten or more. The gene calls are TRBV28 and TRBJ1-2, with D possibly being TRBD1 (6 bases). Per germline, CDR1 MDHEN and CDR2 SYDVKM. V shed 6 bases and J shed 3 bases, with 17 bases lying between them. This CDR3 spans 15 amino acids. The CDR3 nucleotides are TGTGCCAGCAGCACAAACCGGGGGCACGACTATGGCTACACCTTC. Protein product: CASSTNRGHDYGYTF.

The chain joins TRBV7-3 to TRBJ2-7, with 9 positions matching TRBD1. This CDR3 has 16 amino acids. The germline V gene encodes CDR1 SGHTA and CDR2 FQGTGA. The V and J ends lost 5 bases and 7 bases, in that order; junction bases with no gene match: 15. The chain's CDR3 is CASSTTGGASSSEQYF. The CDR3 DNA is TGTGCCAGCAGCACCACAGGGGGCGCCTCTTCATCGGAGCAGTACTTC.

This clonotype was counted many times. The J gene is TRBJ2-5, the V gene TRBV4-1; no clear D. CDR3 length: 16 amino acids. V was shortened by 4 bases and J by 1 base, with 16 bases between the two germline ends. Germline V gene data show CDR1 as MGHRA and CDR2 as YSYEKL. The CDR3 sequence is CASSLRKLESQETQYF. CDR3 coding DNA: TGCGCCAGCAGCCTCCGAAAACTGGAGTCCCAAGAGACCCAGTACTTC.

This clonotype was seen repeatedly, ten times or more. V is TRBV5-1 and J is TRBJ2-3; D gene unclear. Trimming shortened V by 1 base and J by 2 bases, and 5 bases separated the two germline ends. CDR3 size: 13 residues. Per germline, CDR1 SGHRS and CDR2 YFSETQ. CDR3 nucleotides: TGCGCCAGCAGCTTGTACATCACAGATACGCAGTATTTT. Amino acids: CASSLYITDTQYF. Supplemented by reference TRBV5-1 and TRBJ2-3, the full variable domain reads KAGVTQTPRYLIKTRGQQVTLSCSPISGHRSVSWYQQTPGQGLQFLFEYFSETQRNKGNFPGRFSGRQFSNSRSEMNVSTLELGDSALYLCASSLYITDTQYFGPGTRLTVL.

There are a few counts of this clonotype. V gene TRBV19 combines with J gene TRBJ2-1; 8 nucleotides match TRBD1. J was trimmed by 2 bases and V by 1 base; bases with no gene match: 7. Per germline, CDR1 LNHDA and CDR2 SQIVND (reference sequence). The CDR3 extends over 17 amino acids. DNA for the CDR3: TGTGCCAGTAGTATAGGAGGGCCAGGGGGCGCCTACAATGAGCAGTTCTTC. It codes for CASSIGGPGGAYNEQFF. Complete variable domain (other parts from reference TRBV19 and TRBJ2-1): DGGITQSPKYLFRKEGQNVTLSCEQNLNHDAMYWYRQDPGQGLRLIYYSQIVNDFQKGDIAEGYSVSREKKESFPLTVTSAQKNPTAFYLCASSIGGPGGAYNEQFFGPGTRLTVL.

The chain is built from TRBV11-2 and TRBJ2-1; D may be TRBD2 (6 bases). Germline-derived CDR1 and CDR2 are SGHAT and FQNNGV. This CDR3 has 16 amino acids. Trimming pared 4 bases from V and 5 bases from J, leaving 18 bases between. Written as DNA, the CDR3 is TGTGCCAGCAGCTCTCAGAGGAGGAGGGTTGACAATGAGCAGTTCTTC. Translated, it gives CASSSQRRRVDNEQFF.